The 18 T cell receptor beta chains given below trace back to one sample, sequenced in a study of blood T cell repertoires in COVID-19. Method: immunoSEQ multiplex PCR; TCRdb's copy keeps in-frame clones and lacks some. Here the sample spans about 37,000 clones, about 88% being singletons. The sequencing sample was made of peripheral blood. These receptors originate from an older man with acute or convalescent COVID-19.

The V and J genes are TRBV6-5 and TRBJ1-1; TRBD1 aligns across 7 bases. The germline V gene encodes CDR1 MNHEY and CDR2 SVGAGI. Germline trimming cut 5 bases from V and 2 bases from J; bases unmatched to any gene: 5. There are 14 residues in the CDR3. The CDR3 reads CASSRNRGNTEAFF. For the CDR3, the DNA is TGTGCCAGCAGTCGCAACAGGGGTAACACTGAAGCTTTCTTT.

This clone was observed a handful of times. The chain employs TRBV12-3 or TRBV12-4 and TRBJ1-1, with 10 bases that match TRBD1. The CDR3 length is 13 residues. Trimming removed 6 bases from V and 8 bases from J; junction bases left unmatched: 6. CDR3 in amino acids: CASRGDRGPEAFF. DNA for the CDR3: TGTGCCAGCAGGGGGGACAGGGGTCCCGAAGCTTTCTTT.

The gene calls are TRBV11-2 and TRBJ2-7; D is ambiguous. The CDR3 length is 14 residues. The germline gives CDR1 SGHAT, CDR2 FQNNGV. V was clipped by 5 bases and J by 6 bases, with 17 bases between them. This CDR3 reads CASSPRRSDGEQYF. The CDR3 bases are TGTGCCAGCAGCCCAAGGCGGAGCGACGGCGAGCAGTACTTC.

The J gene is TRBJ1-6, the V gene TRBV9; 7 bases map to TRBD1. Trimming removed 0 bases from V and 6 bases from J; junction bases left unmatched: 6. The CDR3 contains 16 residues. CDR1 SGDLS and CDR2 YYNGEE come from the germline V gene. The CDR3 DNA sequence: TGTGCCAGCAGCGTAGGGGGAAACAGGGGTAATTCACCCCTCCACTTT. This encodes CASSVGGNRGNSPLHF. The full variable domain, completed using reference TRBV9 and TRBJ1-6, is DSGVTQTPKHLITATGQRVTLRCSPRSGDLSVYWYQQSLDQGLQFLIQYYNGEERAKGNILERFSAQQFPDLHSELNLSSLELGDSALYFCASSVGGNRGNSPLHFGNGTRLTVT.

The chain has TRBV5-1 and TRBJ2-1; 9 nucleotides align to TRBD1. Germline V lookup: CDR1 SGHRS, CDR2 YFSETQ. The CDR3 loop spans 15 amino acids. Losses at the gene ends were 7 bases for V and 2 bases for J; bases not matched to a gene: 7. CDR3 DNA sequence: TGCGCCAGCGGGAGGGGACAGGGCCCCTACAATGAGCAGTTCTTC. It translates to CASGRGQGPYNEQFF.

The chain couples TRBV30 to TRBJ2-3; TRBD2 is a possible D gene (6 bases). The CDR3 totals 14 residues. V was clipped by 2 bases and J by 2 bases, with 11 bases between them. CDR1 is GTSNPN, CDR2 SVGIG, per germline (reference sequence). The CDR3 loop reads CAWSKRRVTDTQYF. The CDR3 coding sequence is TGTGCCTGGAGTAAAAGGAGGGTCACAGATACGCAGTATTTT.

The V call is TRBV29-1, the J call TRBJ1-1, with D tentatively TRBD1 (6 bases). The V end lost 0 bases, the J end lost 4 bases, and 12 bases lay between the germline ends. This CDR3 has 14 amino acids. Germline V CDR1 and CDR2: SQVTM, ANQGSEA. Written as DNA, the CDR3 is TGCAGCGTTGAAGAGTTCGGCAGGGGCACTGAAGCTTTCTTT. Protein sequence: CSVEEFGRGTEAFF.

The chain carries TRBV29-1 and TRBJ2-1; TRBD2 matches at 9 bases. CDR1 SQVTM and CDR2 ANQGSEA come from the germline V gene. V shed 0 bases and J 9 bases; nucleotides not matched to a gene: 6. The CDR3 length is 14 residues. Here the CDR3 reads CSVEERGRAPEQFF. The CDR3 bases are TGCAGCGTTGAAGAACGCGGGAGGGCCCCTGAGCAGTTCTTC.

The chain recombines TRBV4-2 with TRBJ1-5; 9 bases agree with TRBD1. The CDR3 has 16 residues. Germline CDR1 LGHNA, CDR2 YNFKEQ. After removal of 0 bases from V and 6 bases from J, the junction contained 6 bases not matched to a gene. CDR3 nucleotides: TGTGCCAGCAGCCAAGATGCGGGACAGGGCGTTCAGCCCCAGCATTTT. Translating gives CASSQDAGQGVQPQHF.

The J gene is TRBJ1-5, the V gene TRBV6-5; D is perhaps TRBD1 (5 bases). V lost 4 bases to trimming and J lost 5 bases, with 9 bases between them. Germline-derived CDR1 and CDR2 are MNHEY and SVGAGI. The CDR3 loop spans 13 amino acids. CDR3 amino acids: CASSSDRDQPQHF. The DNA for the CDR3 is TGTGCCAGCAGTTCCGACAGAGATCAGCCCCAGCATTTT.

In this sample, this clone turned up a few times. V usage is TRBV6-1 and J usage is TRBJ2-7; 11 nucleotides match TRBD2. This CDR3 is 15 amino acids long. Germline V gene sequence: CDR1 MNHNS, CDR2 SASEGT. V was clipped by 0 bases and J by 4 bases; unmatched bases: 2. The CDR3 bases are TGTGCCAGCAGTGAAGCTCCTAGCGGGGGGTACGAGCAGTACTTC. It is translated as CASSEAPSGGYEQYF.

The gene calls are TRBV5-1 and TRBJ2-7; D perhaps matches TRBD1 (5 bases). CDR3 length equals 15 residues. V dropped 2 bases and J dropped 3 bases, with 15 bases sitting between them. CDR1 is SGHRS, CDR2 YFSETQ, per germline. CDR3 DNA: TGCGCCAGCAGCTTAGACAGCCAGTACATCTACGAGCAGTACTTC. Translating it yields CASSLDSQYIYEQYF.

The rearrangement uses TRBV29-1 and TRBJ2-3; 11 positions match TRBD2. The CDR3 is 12 residues long. Germline V gene lookup returns CDR1 SQVTM and CDR2 ANQGSEA. J lost 6 bases, V lost 7 bases, and 3 bases had no gene match. The CDR3 loop is CSAGTSGDTQYF. CDR3 DNA sequence: TGCAGCGCCGGGACTAGCGGTGATACGCAGTATTTT.

The V and J genes are TRBV19 and TRBJ1-1; a possible D gene is TRBD1 (6 bases). The CDR3 sequence is 14 residues long. Germline V gene sequence: CDR1 LNHDA, CDR2 SQIVND (reference sequence). V shed 11 bases and J shed 3 bases, with 19 bases lying between them. The CDR3 here is CAASGGQRHTEAFF. Here the CDR3 DNA reads TGTGCCGCCAGTGGGGGCCAGCGGCACACTGAAGCTTTCTTT.

The V call is TRBV29-1, the J call TRBJ2-5; TRBD2 is a possible D gene (6 bases). Trimming cost V 1 base and J 2 bases, with 8 bases left between them. Germline CDR1 and CDR2: SQVTM and ANQGSEA. The CDR3 length is 13 residues. The CDR3 spells CSVEAGLQETQYF. DNA for the CDR3: TGCAGCGTTGAAGCGGGACTTCAAGAGACCCAGTACTTC.

The chain links TRBV24-1 to TRBJ2-5, with 10 bases identical to TRBD2. Looked up from germline, CDR1 is KGHDR and CDR2 is SFDVKD. The CDR3 consists of 17 residues. Unmatched junction bases numbered 10, after V lost 4 bases and J lost 3 bases. The CDR3 protein is CATSDPGVAGGEETQYF. The DNA of the CDR3 is TGTGCCACCAGTGACCCCGGAGTAGCGGGGGGTGAAGAGACCCAGTACTTC.

The chain uses TRBV7-9 and TRBJ1-4; D not resolved. The CDR3 runs to 12 residues. From germline, CDR1 is SEHNR and CDR2 FQNEAQ (reference sequence). V was pared by 4 bases and J by 6 bases, with 6 bases between. CDR3 sequence reads: CASSSVHEKLFF. DNA for the CDR3: TGTGCCAGCAGCTCGGTACATGAAAAACTGTTTTTT. Looking up the rest from reference TRBV7-9 and TRBJ1-4 gives the full variable domain: DTGVSQNPRHKITKRGQNVTFRCDPISEHNRLYWYRQTLGQGPEFLTYFQNEAQLEKSRLLSDRFSAERPKGSFSTLEIQRTEQGDSAMYLCASSSVHEKLFFGSGTQLSVL.

In its sample, this clone was seen a few times. Other DNA sequences of this sample code for an identical CDR3. The chain employs TRBV7-9 and TRBJ1-1, with D hard to call. The CDR3 runs to 13 residues. V was cut by 1 base and J by 0 bases, with 3 bases left in between. Germline V gene data show CDR1 as SEHNR and CDR2 as FQNEAQ (reference sequence). This CDR3 is CASSLDMNTEAFF. DNA of the CDR3: TGTGCCAGCAGCTTAGACATGAACACTGAAGCTTTCTTT.